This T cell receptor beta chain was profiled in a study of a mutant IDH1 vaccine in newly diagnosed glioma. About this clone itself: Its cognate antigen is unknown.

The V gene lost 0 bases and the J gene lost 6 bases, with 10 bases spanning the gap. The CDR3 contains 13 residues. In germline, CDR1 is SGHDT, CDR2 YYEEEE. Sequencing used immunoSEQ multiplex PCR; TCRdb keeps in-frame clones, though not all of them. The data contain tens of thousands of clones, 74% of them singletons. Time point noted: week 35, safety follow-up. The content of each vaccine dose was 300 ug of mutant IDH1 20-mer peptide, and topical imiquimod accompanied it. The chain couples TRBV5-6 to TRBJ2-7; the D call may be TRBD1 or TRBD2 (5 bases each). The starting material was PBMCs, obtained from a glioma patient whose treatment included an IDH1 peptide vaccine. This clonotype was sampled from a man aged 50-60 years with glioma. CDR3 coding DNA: TGTGCCAGCAGCTTGGCGGGTGGGACCGAGCAGTACTTC. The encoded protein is CASSLAGGTEQYF. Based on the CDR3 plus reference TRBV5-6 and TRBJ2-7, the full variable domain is DAGVTQSPTHLIKTRGQQVTLRCSPKSGHDTVSWYQQALGQGPQFIFQYYEEEERQRGNFPDRFSGHQFPNYSSELNVNALLLGDSALYLCASSLAGGTEQYFGPGTRLTVT.